These 11 T cell receptor beta chains originate from one sample sequenced in a study of T-cell memory formation after mild COVID-19. Each CDR3 protein is one row after TCRdb ran MiXCR on the 5' RACE reads. The repertoire holds about 130,000 distinct CDR3 sequences, with about 17% as singletons. The sample comprised PBMCs or a T cell subset sorted from them (not recorded which). All receptors derive from a man aged 18-30 years who had mild COVID-19 (a few samples of this study predate the infection). Cell type and time point are not known.

The genes are TRBV5-6 and TRBJ1-2; maybe TRBD1 (6 bases). Germline values: CDR1 SGHDT, CDR2 YYEEEE. V was pared by 1 base and J by 4 bases, with 11 bases between. CDR3 length: 14 residues. The CDR3 DNA reads TGTGCCAGCAGCTTGAAGGGGGTCGGCTATGGCTACACCTTC. It encodes CASSLKGVGYGYTF.

The chain recombines TRBV19 with TRBJ2-4; perhaps TRBD1 as D (5 bases). Trimming removed 5 bases at V and 0 bases at J, with 11 bases between. The CDR3 contains 15 residues. In germline, CDR1 is LNHDA, CDR2 SQIVND (reference sequence). CDR3 protein: CASSPRQLAKNIQYF. The DNA of the CDR3 is TGTGCCAGTAGTCCCAGACAGTTAGCCAAAAACATTCAGTACTTC.

The V call is TRBV19, the J call TRBJ1-2, with a weak D call TRBD1 (5 bases). This CDR3 is 17 amino acids long. V was shortened by 0 bases and J by 4 bases, with 18 bases between the two germline ends. CDR1 is LNHDA and CDR2 is SQIVND in the germline V gene (reference sequence). The CDR3 DNA reads as TGTGCCAGTAGTATAGATCTATTTTGGGGCCTAGGCTATGGCTACACCTTC. Translated: CASSIDLFWGLGYGYTF. Full variable domain (rest looked up from reference TRBV19 and TRBJ1-2): DGGITQSPKYLFRKEGQNVTLSCEQNLNHDAMYWYRQDPGQGLRLIYYSQIVNDFQKGDIAEGYSVSREKKESFPLTVTSAQKNPTAFYLCASSIDLFWGLGYGYTFGSGTRLTVV.

This clonotype was detected many times. This chain joins TRBV18 and TRBJ2-2; D unresolved. The V end lost 1 base, the J end lost 2 bases, and 5 bases lay between the germline ends. The CDR3 totals 14 residues. CDR1 and CDR2 from the germline V gene are KGHSH and LQKENI. Here the CDR3 reads CASSPQQNTGELFF. CDR3 in DNA: TGTGCCAGCTCACCACAGCAAAACACCGGGGAGCTGTTTTTT.

J is TRBJ2-1 and V is TRBV24-1, with a weak D call TRBD1 (6 bases). Germline assignment: CDR1 KGHDR and CDR2 SFDVKD. The CDR3 contains 13 residues. With 4 bases removed from V and 7 bases from J, the gap between germline ends came to 10 bases. The CDR3 nucleotides read TGTGCCACCAGTGACGGAGACAGGAATGAGCAGTTCTTC. Protein: CATSDGDRNEQFF.

The chain uses TRBV4-3 and TRBJ2-4; TRBD2 agrees at 7 bases. Losses at the gene ends were 3 bases for V and 7 bases for J; bases not matched to a gene: 6. CDR1 and CDR2 (germline): LGHNA, YSLEER. The CDR3 has 14 residues. Written as DNA, the CDR3 is TGCGCCAGCAGCCAGACTAGCCGACAGAACATTCAGTACTTC. It is translated as CASSQTSRQNIQYF.

This chain connects TRBV7-3 to TRBJ1-1; no clear D gene. V lost 3 bases, J lost 6 bases, and 11 bases lay in between. The CDR3 covers 13 residues. Per germline, CDR1 SGHTA and CDR2 FQGTGA. DNA for the CDR3: TGTGCCAGCAGCTTTACTACAACTTCTGAAGCTTTCTTT. As protein: CASSFTTTSEAFF.

This clonotype has just a few counts. The limits of the CDR3 on the DNA are not certain, so only TCRdb's listed CDR3 is given. V and J are TRBV12-3 or TRBV12-4 and TRBJ2-2; the table's TRBD1 call for D was not verified on the DNA. Inclusive of both ends, the CDR3 amounts to 15 amino acids. CDR3: CASRGTGTKPGSCFF.

The V call is TRBV7-2, the J call TRBJ1-3, with a weak D call TRBD1 (5 bases). CDR3 size: 16 residues. From germline, CDR1 is SGHTA and CDR2 FQGNSA. V shed 0 bases and J shed 0 bases, with 9 bases lying between them. Written as DNA, the CDR3 is TGTGCCAGCAGCTTAGCCGGACACAGCTCTGGAAACACCATATATTTT. It encodes CASSLAGHSSGNTIYF.

This clonotype came up many times. The V call is TRBV7-3, the J call TRBJ2-2; 8 bases agree with TRBD2. The CDR3 is made up of 15 amino acids. Germline values: CDR1 SGHTA, CDR2 FQGTGA. V dropped 4 bases and J dropped 7; count of bases not matched to a gene: 8. The CDR3: CASSSSRGGSGELFF. The CDR3 nucleotides read TGTGCCAGCAGCTCCTCTCGGGGGGGAAGCGGGGAGCTGTTTTTT. The variable domain in full, completed from reference TRBV7-3 and TRBJ2-2, reads GAGVSQTPSNKVTEKGKYVELRCDPISGHTALYWYRQSLGQGPEFLIYFQGTGAADDSGLPNDRFFAVRPEGSVSTLKIQRTERGDSAVYLCASSSSRGGSGELFFGEGSRLTVL.

This clonotype has just a few counts. The chain uses TRBV7-3 and TRBJ2-3, with 9 bases aligning to TRBD2. The V segment lost 3 bases and the J segment 1 base; nucleotides outside the gene matches: 11. CDR3 length equals 18 residues. Germline V CDR1 and CDR2: SGHTA, FQGTGA. The CDR3 DNA reads as TGTGCCAGCAGCTTCCGTGGCGGGGGGGCCTCTGGCACAGATACGCAGTATTTT. Its protein is CASSFRGGGASGTDTQYF.